This T cell receptor (beta chain) was retrieved from a study of siplizumab effects on memory and regulatory T cells. In the case of this clone: Its antigen remains unidentified.

Regarding the study as a whole: Whether the proliferating Tregs (from siplizumab cultures) were suppressive was not confirmed.

Sequencing was performed with immunoSEQ multiplex PCR; in TCRdb, only in-frame clones are kept and a portion is missing. The sample includes around 100,000 clones, 94% of them seen just once. V lost 2 bases and J lost 2, with 13 bases in between. There are 16 residues in the CDR3. Germline V lookup: CDR1 MGHRA, CDR2 YSYEKL. The chain carries TRBV4-1 and TRBJ1-5, with unresolved D. Material: non-Treg CD4+ T cells sorted from blood. This receptor was obtained from a human donor in good health. CDR3 sequence reads: CASSQPTNMGNQPQHF. In DNA, the CDR3 is TGCGCCAGCAGCCAACCAACTAACATGGGCAATCAGCCCCAGCATTTT.